The 5 T cell receptor beta chains given below trace back to one sample, sequenced in a study of shared clonotypes between healthy human individuals. The table came from immunoSEQ multiplex PCR; TCRdb's copy has only in-frame clones and leaves some out. Of about 490,000 clones in the sample, about three quarters were seen once. Sequenced: PBMCs. Source of these receptors: a woman in her thirties or forties in good health. Some clones in this sample may be carry-over from other donors' samples.

The count of this clone is one. V usage is TRBV11-2 and J usage is TRBJ2-3; D could derive from TRBD1 or TRBD2 (5 bases each). Trimming left V 2 bases short and J 1 base short, with 10 bases between. Per the germline V gene, CDR1 is SGHAT and CDR2 is FQNNGV. The CDR3 totals 15 residues. CDR3 protein: CASSLPQGGTDTQYF. In DNA form, the CDR3 reads TGTGCCAGCAGCTTACCTCAGGGAGGCACAGATACGCAGTATTTT. Full variable domain (rest looked up from reference TRBV11-2 and TRBJ2-3): EAGVAQSPRYKIIEKRQSVAFWCNPISGHATLYWYQQILGQGPKLLIQFQNNGVVDDSQLPKDRFSAERLKGVDSTLKIQPAKLEDSAVYLCASSLPQGGTDTQYFGPGTRLTVL.

The chain couples TRBV5-4 to TRBJ2-1; D ambiguous. The CDR3 contains 16 residues. V lost 0 bases and J lost 4, with 14 bases in between. Germline V lookup: CDR1 SGHNT, CDR2 YYREEE (reference sequence). CDR3 sequence: CASSLAKVAIYNEQFF. DNA of the CDR3: TGTGCCAGCAGCTTGGCGAAGGTAGCAATTTACAATGAGCAGTTCTTC.

Here the CDR3 reads CASFAGRMNTEAFF. For the CDR3, the DNA is TGTGCCAGTTTTGCTGGACGTATGAACACTGAAGCTTTCTTT. The rearrangement uses TRBV2 and TRBJ1-1; no definite D call. The CDR3 extends over 14 amino acids. CDR1 is SNHLY, CDR2 FYNNEI, per germline. V shed 9 bases and J shed 0 bases, with 14 bases lying between them.

The genes are TRBV6-6 and TRBJ1-5; tentatively, D is TRBD1 (5 bases). The CDR3 loop spans 14 amino acids. Per germline, CDR1 MNHNY and CDR2 SVGAGI (reference sequence). V was shortened by 6 bases and J by 1 base, with 10 bases between the two germline ends. In DNA, the CDR3 is TGTGCCAGCAGCTACGGGGGAAGCAATCAGCCCCAGCATTTT. The encoded protein is CASSYGGSNQPQHF.

The rearrangement uses TRBV29-1 and TRBJ2-1; weak D call: TRBD2 (6 bases). The CDR3 has 13 residues. The germline gives CDR1 SQVTM, CDR2 ANQGSEA. Trimming pared 4 bases from V and 9 bases from J, leaving 16 bases between. The CDR3 bases are TGCAGCGTTGTCGGGCTGCCCGGGGGTGAGCAGTTCTTC. Translation: CSVVGLPGGEQFF.